This TCR beta chain originates from a study of T-cell memory formation after mild COVID-19. Barcoded TCR alpha and TCR beta cDNA libraries with UMIs came from 5'RACE using constant-segment primers. Via MiXCR, TCRdb re-called the 5' RACE reads, giving one row per CDR3 protein. The sample includes 15,000 to 20,000 distinct CDR3 sequences, more than 20% of them seen just once. Study-wide findings and caveats: Mostly located in CM and EM were contracting CD4+ clones, with contracting CD8+ clones located in EMRA.

The V end was cut by 0 bases, the J end by 1 base, with 4 bases between. The CDR3 is 13 residues long. Looked up from germline, CDR1 is SEHNR and CDR2 is FQNEAQ (reference sequence). This clonotype has only one observation. Antigen: not known. This receptor was taken from a man aged 18 to 35 who had mild COVID-19 (a few samples of this study predate the infection). Cell type and time point are not known. The chain uses TRBV7-9 and TRBJ2-7; D not certain. The sample was PBMCs or a T cell subset sorted from them (not recorded which). Here the CDR3 DNA reads TGTGCCAGCAGCTTAGCGGGGTCCTACGAGCAGTACTTC. Translated, it gives CASSLAGSYEQYF.